The TCR beta chain under discussion was sequenced for a study of preoperative IRX-2 immunotherapy in early breast cancer. In germline, CDR1 is PRHDT, CDR2 FYEKMQ (reference sequence). There are 15 residues in the CDR3. Trimming stripped 0 bases from V and 8 bases from J, with 13 bases between. Sequencing was performed with immunoSEQ multiplex PCR; in TCRdb, only in-frame clones are kept and a portion is missing. This sample has 35,000 to 55,000 clones; about 95% occur once, and the top ten carry 1.6%. The treatment was: preoperative locoregional IRX-2 cytokine immunotherapy. This phase Ib study tested locoregional IRX-2 cytokine immunotherapy given before surgery.

The clonotype originates from a human donor with breast cancer. The sequencing used tumor tissue, collected after IRX-2 immunotherapy. The chain employs TRBV13 and TRBJ2-2; D is ambiguous. CDR3: CASSLGRLLRGELFF. The CDR3 DNA follows: TGTGCCAGCAGCTTAGGACGACTTCTCCGGGGGGAGCTGTTTTTT.